This T cell receptor (beta chain) was retrieved from a study of blood T cells in healthy people across ages. Points from the study as a whole: Unsorted PBMCs prevented conclusive naive versus antigen-experienced comparison.

Deletions cut 4 bases from V and 7 bases from J, with 11 bases between. The CDR3 totals 12 residues. The germline CDR1 and CDR2 sequences are SEHNR and FQNEAQ (reference sequence). Using a J-beta primer mix together with a sample-barcoded 5' primer, a second PCR was run for about 6 to 11 cycles. TCRdb redid the calling of the 5' RACE reads with MiXCR, one entry per CDR3 protein. Among a few hundred thousand distinct CDR3 sequences listed, roughly a quarter were seen once. Turning to this clonotype: The antigen is undetermined.

Isolated PBMCs totaled at least 6 million in each sample. These sequences were also reported in another study, on T cells of mothers and their children. According to that study: Per 15 ul, 1.5 ug of RNA was used, with all extracted RNA going into cDNA synthesis. Pairs that are related and pairs that are unrelated have TCR recombination output shaped similarly by thymic selection.

The receptor's source is a boy between 2 and 10 years old in good health. The chain uses TRBV7-9 and TRBJ2-7; D could derive from TRBD1 or TRBD2 (5 bases each). Sequencing input: blood. The CDR3 DNA reads TGTGCCAGCAGCTCTAAGAGGGGAGAGCAGTACTTC. Its protein is CASSSKRGEQYF.